The 2 T cell receptor beta chains given below trace back to one sample, sequenced in a study of blood T cell repertoires in COVID-19. Clones were read by immunoSEQ multiplex PCR, and TCRdb kept only the in-frame ones, dropping some. This table has hundreds of thousands of clones, roughly 90% appearing once. The sequenced material came from peripheral blood. The receptors here all came from a woman aged 25 to 39 with COVID-19, enrolled during active disease.

The CDR3: CASSQGLAPSYEQYF. The CDR3 coding sequence is TGTGCCAGCAGCCAAGGACTAGCGCCTTCCTACGAGCAGTACTTC. This chain uses TRBV3-1 (or the pseudogene TRBV3-2) with TRBJ2-7; 8 bases are a match to TRBD2. Trimming took 1 base from V and 1 from J; bases not matched to a gene: 3. The germline gives CDR1 LGHDT, CDR2 YNNKEL (reference sequence). CDR3 size: 15 residues.

As concerns this clone: Different DNA sequences within this sample yield the same CDR3. V is TRBV28 and J is TRBJ1-5; no reliable D call. The CDR3 spans 12 residues. Germline-derived CDR1 and CDR2 are MDHEN and SYDVKM. V was clipped by 5 bases and J by 7 bases, with 9 bases between them. CDR3: CASSLLGQPQHF. The CDR3 DNA reads TGTGCCAGCAGTCTTCTTGGCCAGCCCCAGCATTTT.